Listed below are T cell receptor beta chains from one sample, sequenced in a study of T cells expressing NK-cell markers. TCRdb re-called the 5' RACE reads; every CDR3 protein appears as one record, without DNA. Recorded for this sample: roughly 110,000 distinct CDR3 sequences. The sample consisted of blood T cells: a sorted CD56 or NKG2C T cell subset, CD4+ or CD8+ T cells, or bulk PBMC T cells (not recorded which). The source of these receptors is a woman between 18 and 75 years old in good health. Each CDR3 is given with its conserved first and last residue. The order of the fields is V gene, J gene, CDR3 protein.

TRBV5-1	TRBJ1-1	CASSLAVGNTEAFF
TRBV7-9	TRBJ2-1	CASSFPWRKTRGNEQFF
TRBV10-3	TRBJ2-1	CAIRSGSSYNEQFF
TRBV20-1	TRBJ2-7	CSASGGQSYEQYF
TRBV6-2/TRBV6-3	TRBJ2-7	CASRTGVSYEQYF
TRBV21-1	TRBJ1-1	CAGLSVNTEAFF
TRBV5-6	TRBJ2-5	CASSLIPGDQETQYF
TRBV5-1	TRBJ2-1	CASSLMSSSSSYNEQFF
TRBV6-2/TRBV6-3	TRBJ1-5	CASSRIPGQGNNQPQHF
TRBV6-1	TRBJ2-7	CASSGRLAAPYEQYF
TRBV20-1	TRBJ2-3	CSARVGLEDTQYF
TRBV12-3/TRBV12-4	TRBJ2-3	CASSKQGRDTQYF
TRBV7-6	TRBJ2-1	CASSLDPGLATSYNEQFF
TRBV6-5	TRBJ2-2	CASSYWGQLNTGELFF
TRBV28	TRBJ2-6	CATDYSGANVLTF
TRBV20-1	TRBJ2-7	CSVRLAETYEQYF
TRBV11-1	TRBJ2-1	CASSFRADNNEQFF
TRBV4-2	TRBJ2-1	CASSQRAGVKDEQFF
TRBV10-3	TRBJ2-7	CAISEGRGGEQYF
TRBV20-1	TRBJ2-2	CSARPIAGGNTGELFF
TRBV7-9	TRBJ2-1	CASSLENNEQFF
TRBV7-8	TRBJ2-3	CASSLSLRDTQYF
TRBV9	TRBJ2-7	CASSVGGILSEQYF
TRBV4-3	TRBJ2-2	CASSQDLAGGITGELFF
TRBV29-1	TRBJ2-3	CSVAGGDIADTQYF
TRBV7-9	TRBJ2-1	CASTLGQGPYNEQFF
TRBV20-1	TRBJ2-1	CSASSGDYNEQFF
TRBV24-1	TRBJ2-2	CATCETLDGNTGELFF
TRBV29-1	TRBJ2-2	CSVDWGATGELFF
TRBV7-9	TRBJ2-1	CASSLAGGIYNEQFF
TRBV20-1	TRBJ1-2	CSARDRDRVALGYTF
TRBV29-1	TRBJ2-7	CSVNRGSPGYEQYF
TRBV20-1	TRBJ2-1	CSARPKTGSSYNEQFF
TRBV12-3/TRBV12-4	TRBJ2-3	CASSSPGLAGYTDTQYF
TRBV19	TRBJ2-7	CASSTGPYEQYF
TRBV12-3/TRBV12-4	TRBJ1-2	CASSRDRDYGYTF
TRBV20-1	TRBJ1-5	CSAQGDSNQPQHF
TRBV4-3	TRBJ2-3	CASSQELGNTDTQYF
TRBV7-2	TRBJ1-1	CASSLAVAGTNTEAFF
TRBV27	TRBJ2-1	CASSLAGQGARNEQFF
TRBV3-1	TRBJ2-5	CASSQDLADQETQYF
TRBV9	TRBJ2-5	CASSVDGGAGETQYF
TRBV10-3	TRBJ2-3	CAISEGALGDTQYF
TRBV12-3/TRBV12-4	TRBJ1-2	CASTPGQGNGYTF
TRBV7-9	TRBJ2-5	CASSPRERETQYF
TRBV6-2/TRBV6-3	TRBJ1-1	CASSHGGEAFF
TRBV12-3/TRBV12-4	TRBJ2-3	CASSLRTGADTQYF
TRBV6-5	TRBJ2-2	CASSYWQGNTGELFF
TRBV20-1	TRBJ2-2	CSATERSWGISGELFF
TRBV7-2	TRBJ2-1	CASSLTSGRLNEQFF